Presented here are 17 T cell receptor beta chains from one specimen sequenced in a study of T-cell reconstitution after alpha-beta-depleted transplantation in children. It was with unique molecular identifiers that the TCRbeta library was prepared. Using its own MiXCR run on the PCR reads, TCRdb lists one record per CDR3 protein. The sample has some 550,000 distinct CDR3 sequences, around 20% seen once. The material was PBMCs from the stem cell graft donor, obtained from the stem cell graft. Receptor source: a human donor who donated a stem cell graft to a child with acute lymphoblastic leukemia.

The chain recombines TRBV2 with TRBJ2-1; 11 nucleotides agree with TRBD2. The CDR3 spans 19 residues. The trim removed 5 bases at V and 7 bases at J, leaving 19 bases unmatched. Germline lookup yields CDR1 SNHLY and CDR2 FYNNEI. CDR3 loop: CASSSPGLAGVRLPNEQFF. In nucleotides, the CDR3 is TGTGCCAGCAGTAGCCCCGGACTAGCGGGCGTTCGACTACCGAATGAGCAGTTCTTC.

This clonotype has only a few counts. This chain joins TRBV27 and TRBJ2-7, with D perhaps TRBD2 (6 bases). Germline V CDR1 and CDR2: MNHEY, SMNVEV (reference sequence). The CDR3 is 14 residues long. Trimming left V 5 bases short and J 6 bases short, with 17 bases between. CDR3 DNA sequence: TGTGCCAGCAGTAAGGGACTTTCCATGGGCGAGCAGTACTTC. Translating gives CASSKGLSMGEQYF.

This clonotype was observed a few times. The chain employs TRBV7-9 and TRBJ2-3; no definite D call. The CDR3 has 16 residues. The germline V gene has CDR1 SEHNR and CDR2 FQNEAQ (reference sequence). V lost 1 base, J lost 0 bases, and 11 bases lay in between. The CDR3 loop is CASSLVDPTSTDTQYF. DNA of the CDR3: TGTGCCAGCAGCTTAGTGGACCCCACTAGCACAGATACGCAGTATTTT.

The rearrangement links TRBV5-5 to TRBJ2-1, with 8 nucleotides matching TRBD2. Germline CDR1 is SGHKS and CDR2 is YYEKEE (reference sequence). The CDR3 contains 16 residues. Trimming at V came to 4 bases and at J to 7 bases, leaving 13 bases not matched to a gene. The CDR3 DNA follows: TGTGCCAGCAGCCCGACCCCACTAGCGGCAGATAATGAGCAGTTCTTC. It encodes CASSPTPLAADNEQFF.

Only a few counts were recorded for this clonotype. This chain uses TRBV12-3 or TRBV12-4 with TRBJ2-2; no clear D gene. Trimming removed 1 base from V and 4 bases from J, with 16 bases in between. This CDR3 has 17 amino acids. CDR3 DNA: TGTGCCAGCAGTTTAGACGGTGCCTTACCCAGCACCGGGGAGCTGTTTTTT. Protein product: CASSLDGALPSTGELFF.

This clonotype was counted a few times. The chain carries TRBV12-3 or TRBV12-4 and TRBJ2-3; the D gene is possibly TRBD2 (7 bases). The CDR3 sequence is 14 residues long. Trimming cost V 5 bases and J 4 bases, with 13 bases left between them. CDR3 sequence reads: CASSGWEGADTQYF. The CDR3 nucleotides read TGTGCCAGCAGTGGATGGGAGGGGGCAGATACGCAGTATTTT.

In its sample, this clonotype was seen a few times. The CDR3: CSASSGVRRQNTEAFF. The CDR3 DNA sequence: TGCAGTGCTAGTTCGGGCGTTCGACGCCAGAACACTGAAGCTTTCTTT. V is TRBV20-1 and J is TRBJ1-1; no clear D. Trimming cost V 3 bases and J 1 base, with 18 bases left between them. The CDR3 is 16 residues long. Germline loops: CDR1 DFQATT, CDR2 SNEGSKA (reference sequence).

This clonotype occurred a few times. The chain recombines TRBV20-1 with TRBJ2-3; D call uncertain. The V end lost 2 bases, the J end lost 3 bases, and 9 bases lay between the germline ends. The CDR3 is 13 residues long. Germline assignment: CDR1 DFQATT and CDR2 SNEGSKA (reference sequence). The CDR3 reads CSARRLGTDTQYF. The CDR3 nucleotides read TGCAGTGCTAGACGGCTTGGGACAGATACGCAGTATTTT.

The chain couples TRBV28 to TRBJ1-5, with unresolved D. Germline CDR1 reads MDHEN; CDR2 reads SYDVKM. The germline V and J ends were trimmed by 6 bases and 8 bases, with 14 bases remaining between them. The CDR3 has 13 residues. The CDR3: CASRLFGVEPQHF. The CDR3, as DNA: TGTGCCAGCAGGTTGTTCGGGGTTGAGCCCCAGCATTTT.

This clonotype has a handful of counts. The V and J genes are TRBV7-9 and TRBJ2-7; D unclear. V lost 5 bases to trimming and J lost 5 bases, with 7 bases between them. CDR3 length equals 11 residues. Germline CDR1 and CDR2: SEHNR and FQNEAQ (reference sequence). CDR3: CASSPGHEQYF. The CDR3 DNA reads TGTGCCAGCAGCCCTGGCCACGAGCAGTACTTC. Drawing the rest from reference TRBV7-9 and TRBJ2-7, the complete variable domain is DTGVSQNPRHKITKRGQNVTFRCDPISEHNRLYWYRQTLGQGPEFLTYFQNEAQLEKSRLLSDRFSAERPKGSFSTLEIQRTEQGDSAMYLCASSPGHEQYFGPGTRLTVT.

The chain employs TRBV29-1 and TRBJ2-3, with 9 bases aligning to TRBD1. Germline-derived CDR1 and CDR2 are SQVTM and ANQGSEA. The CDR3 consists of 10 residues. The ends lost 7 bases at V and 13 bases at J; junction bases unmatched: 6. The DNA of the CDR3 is TGCAGCGCAGGGGACAGGGTGGAGTATTTT. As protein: CSAGDRVEYF.

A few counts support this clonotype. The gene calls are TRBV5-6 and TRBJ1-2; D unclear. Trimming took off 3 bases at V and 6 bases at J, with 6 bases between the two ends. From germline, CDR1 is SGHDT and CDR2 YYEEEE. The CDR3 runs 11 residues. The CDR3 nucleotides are TGTGCCAGCAGCTCGTCCCATGGCTACACCTTC. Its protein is CASSSSHGYTF.

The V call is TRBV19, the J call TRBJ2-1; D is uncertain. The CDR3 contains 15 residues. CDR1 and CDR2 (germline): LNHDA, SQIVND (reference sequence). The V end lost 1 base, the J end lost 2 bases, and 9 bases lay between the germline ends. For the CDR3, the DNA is TGTGCCAGTAGTATAGGGGCAGGACCCTACAATGAGCAGTTCTTC. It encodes CASSIGAGPYNEQFF.

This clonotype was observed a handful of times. In DNA, the CDR3 is TGTGCCAGCAGTGAAAGGGCTGGGGAAAAACTGTTTTTT. This sequence encodes CASSERAGEKLFF. The chain couples TRBV6-1 to TRBJ1-4; no definite D call. CDR3 length: 13 amino acids. Germline V gene sequence: CDR1 MNHNS, CDR2 SASEGT. Trimming cost V 2 bases and J 8 bases, with 9 bases left between them.

CDR3: CASSIGTYEQYF. CDR3 bases: TGTGCCAGTAGTATCGGGACCTACGAGCAGTACTTC. The rearrangement joins TRBV19 to TRBJ2-7; D may be TRBD2 (5 bases). V was cut by 3 bases and J by 2 bases, with 5 bases left in between. The length of the CDR3 is 12 residues. From germline, CDR1 is LNHDA and CDR2 SQIVND (reference sequence).

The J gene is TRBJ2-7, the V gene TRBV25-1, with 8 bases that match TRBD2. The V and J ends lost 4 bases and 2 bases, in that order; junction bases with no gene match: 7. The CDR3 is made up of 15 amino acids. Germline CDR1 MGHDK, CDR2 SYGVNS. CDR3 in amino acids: CASSVGRRGAYEQYF. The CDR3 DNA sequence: TGTGCCAGCAGTGTGGGTAGGCGGGGGGCCTACGAGCAGTACTTC.

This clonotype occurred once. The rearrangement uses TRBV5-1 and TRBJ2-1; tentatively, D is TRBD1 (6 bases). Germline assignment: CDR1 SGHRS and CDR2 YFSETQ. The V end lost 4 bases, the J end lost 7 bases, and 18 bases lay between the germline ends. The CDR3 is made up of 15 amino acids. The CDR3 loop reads CASSPRARGPNEQFF. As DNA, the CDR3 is TGCGCCAGCAGCCCCCGTGCCAGGGGCCCAAATGAGCAGTTCTTC. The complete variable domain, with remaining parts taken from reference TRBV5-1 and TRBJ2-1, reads KAGVTQTPRYLIKTRGQQVTLSCSPISGHRSVSWYQQTPGQGLQFLFEYFSETQRNKGNFPGRFSGRQFSNSRSEMNVSTLELGDSALYLCASSPRARGPNEQFFGPGTRLTVL.